The entry that follows covers one TCR beta chain sequence. Its antigen is not identified. These data come from a study of T cells in Graves' hyperthyroidism and ophthalmopathy. Study-level background: It was at initial diagnosis, before any treatment, that peripheral blood was collected. Study conclusions and caveats: In the blood, most expanded thyroid clonotypes above 0.001 appeared as well.

Template material for amplifying TCR beta CDR3 regions consisted of RNA transcripts. Carried out on the TCR CDR3, a first-round RT-PCR used the HTBI primer set. One entry per CDR3 protein results from TCRdb running MiXCR on the multiplex PCR reads. The sample lists a few hundred thousand distinct CDR3 sequences, roughly 25% seen once, with more than 60% in the top ten. Diagnoses rested on clinical symptoms, serum thyroxine and TRAb, thyroid ultrasound and orbital computed tomography. PBMCs stemmed from approximately 10 ml fresh peripheral blood. The length of the CDR3 is 15 residues. Germline CDR1 reads LGHDT; CDR2 reads YNNKEL (reference sequence). Trimming stripped 1 base from V and 6 bases from J, with 13 bases between.

V usage is TRBV3-1 and J usage is TRBJ2-1; D is ambiguous. Sample: blood. The TCR sequence derives from a man over 45 with Graves' hyperthyroidism. The CDR3 is CASSQVALSPNEQFF. CDR3 coding DNA: TGTGCCAGCAGCCAAGTCGCACTGTCTCCCAATGAGCAGTTCTTC.